The rows below give T cell receptor beta chains drawn from one sample of a study of patients and donors after allogeneic stem cell transplantation. Each CDR3 protein is one row after TCRdb ran MiXCR on the RT-PCR reads. Altogether roughly 180,000 distinct CDR3 sequences are present, 40% to 45% being singletons, with the ten largest covering 30% to 35%. Material for sequencing was blood, either unsorted or a sorted T cell fraction (not recorded which). The source of these receptors is a human donor who was either an allogeneic HSCT recipient or a stem cell or donor lymphocyte infusion donor (not recorded which). It is not recorded whose cells these are; they may come from a transplant donor. Both conserved end residues are part of each CDR3. D genes are given only for firm matches. A clone size is listed for some rows: how often the clone was seen (once, few, many), or a class if it is expanded.

clone size,D gene,J gene,V gene,CDR3 DNA,CDR3 protein
few,TRBD1,TRBJ1-1,TRBV4-3,TGCGCCAGCAGCCCGGGACAGCAGAACACTGAAGCTTTCTTT,CASSPGQQNTEAFF
NA,NA,TRBJ2-7,TRBV27,TGTGCCAGCAGTTTATATAGGGGTCCCTACGAGCAGTACTTC,CASSLYRGPYEQYF
few,NA,TRBJ2-7,TRBV25-1,TGTGCCAGCTCGAGACCCGACTCCTACGAGCAGTACTTC,CASSRPDSYEQYF
few,TRBD1,TRBJ1-1,TRBV13,TGTGCCAGCAGCCGACAGGGCAGGACCACTGAAGCTTTCTTT,CASSRQGRTTEAFF
many,TRBD1,TRBJ1-3,TRBV5-1,TGCGCCAGCAGTTGGTTCGGGACAGAAGCGAGAAACACCATATATTTT,CASSWFGTEARNTIYF
few,TRBD2,TRBJ2-7,TRBV9,TGTGCCAGCAGCGTCGAGCGGGAGGGCTACGAGCAGTACTTC,CASSVEREGYEQYF
few,NA,TRBJ1-1,TRBV4-3,TGCGCCAGCAGCGGGGGGTTGTACACTGAAGCTTTCTTT,CASSGGLYTEAFF
NA,NA,TRBJ1-2,TRBV25-1,TGTGCCAGCAGTGCCAGGGGAGTTAACTATGGCTACACCTTC,CASSARGVNYGYTF
few,NA,TRBJ1-5,TRBV5-1,TGCGCCAGCAGCTTGGATCCGGAAACTCAGCCCCAGCATTTT,CASSLDPETQPQHF
few,TRBD1,TRBJ1-5,TRBV16,TGTGCCAGCAGCCGCTTACAGGGGAGGCTGAGCAATCAGCCCCAGCATTTT,CASSRLQGRLSNQPQHF
NA,NA,TRBJ2-5,TRBV29-1,TGCAGCGTTGAAATCCCGATAGAGACCCAGTACTTC,CSVEIPIETQYF
few,NA,TRBJ1-1,TRBV20-1,TGCAGTGCTAGCTTCAGTGAAACTGAAGCTTTCTTT,CSASFSETEAFF
NA,NA,TRBJ1-2,TRBV29-1,TGCAGCGTTGACGGGACCTATGGCTACACCTTC,CSVDGTYGYTF
few,TRBD1,TRBJ1-1,TRBV30,TGTGCCTGGAGTGGACAGGGGGCGCGGAGCACTGAAGCTTTCTTT,CAWSGQGARSTEAFF
NA,TRBD2,TRBJ2-4,TRBV2,TGTGCCAGCACGGTTACTAGCGGGAGGCGAACCTCAGACCCCTTGAGCAAAAACATTCAGTACTTC,CASTVTSGRRTSDPLSKNIQYF
NA,NA,TRBJ1-5,TRBV19,TGTGCCAGTAAAAAGGGCAGGGGTATACAGCAGCCCCAGCATTTT,CASKKGRGIQQPQHF
few,NA,TRBJ1-1,TRBV28,TGTGCCAGCAGTCGGGTTGAAGCTTTCTTT,CASSRVEAFF
NA,TRBD1,TRBJ2-7,TRBV6-2/TRBV6-3,TGTGCCAGCACCAGGGACAGGGGACACGAGCAGTACTTC,CASTRDRGHEQYF
NA,TRBD1,TRBJ2-7,TRBV10-3,TGTGCCATCATAGCCCTCCGCCGGGACAGGGCCGAGCAGTACTTC,CAIIALRRDRAEQYF
few,NA,TRBJ1-4,TRBV11-2,TGTGCCAGCAGCTCATTTTCCGGGACCCAAGAAAAACTGTTTTTT,CASSSFSGTQEKLFF
few,TRBD1,TRBJ2-7,TRBV9,TGTGCCAGCAGGGGGGACAGCTACGAGCAGTACTTC,CASRGDSYEQYF
NA,NA,TRBJ2-5,TRBV4-3,TGCGCCAGCAGCAAGCCCTGCGAGACCCAGTACTTC,CASSKPCETQYF
NA,NA,TRBJ2-7,TRBV29-1,TGCAGCGTTGAATTCCCCCAGGGGTCCTACGAGCAGTACTTC,CSVEFPQGSYEQYF
few,TRBD2,TRBJ2-1,TRBV29-1,TGCAGCGTTGAAGATTTGGGACTAGCGACGAATGAGCAGTTCTTC,CSVEDLGLATNEQFF
NA,NA,TRBJ2-7,TRBV4-1,TGCGCCAGCAGCCAAGATATACGGACCCCAGGGGAGCAGTACTTC,CASSQDIRTPGEQYF
few,NA,TRBJ2-3,TRBV12-3/TRBV12-4,TGTGCCAGCAGCCCCTCTACTAGCCCCACAGATACGCAGTATTTT,CASSPSTSPTDTQYF
NA,TRBD2,TRBJ2-2,TRBV11-2,TGTGCCAGCAGCCCAGCGGGGAGAACCGGGGAGCTGTTTTTT,CASSPAGRTGELFF
NA,NA,TRBJ2-7,TRBV24-1,TGTGCCACCAGTGGCTCGTACGGGACTTTGCGAGGCGACGAGCAGTACTTC,CATSGSYGTLRGDEQYF
NA,NA,TRBJ1-5,TRBV12-3/TRBV12-4,TGTGCCAGCAGTTACCGGGGACAAGGCAATCAGCCCCAGCATTTT,CASSYRGQGNQPQHF
NA,TRBD1,TRBJ2-5,TRBV5-4,TGTGCCAGCAGCTTAGACAGGGCACAAGAGACCCAGTACTTC,CASSLDRAQETQYF
NA,NA,TRBJ1-3,TRBV6-5,TGTGCCAGCAGTTACAATGCGGACGAAGGAAACACCATATATTTT,CASSYNADEGNTIYF
NA,NA,TRBJ1-1,TRBV12-3/TRBV12-4,TGTGCCAGCAGTTTAGCGTTTGGGGGGCAGGACACTGAAGCTTTCTTT,CASSLAFGGQDTEAFF
once,TRBD1,TRBJ1-2,TRBV6-5,TGTGCCAGCAGCTTTGGACAGGGGTTAGGCTACACCTTC,CASSFGQGLGYTF
few,NA,TRBJ2-5,TRBV28,TGTGCCAGCCTAGAACCGGGCCTCCAAAGGGCCCAGTACTTC,CASLEPGLQRAQYF
NA,NA,TRBJ2-3,TRBV20-1,TGCAGTGCTAGACCCCTGAATCGGACCCCGAGCACAGATACGCAGTATTTT,CSARPLNRTPSTDTQYF
once,NA,TRBJ2-4,TRBV5-6,TGTGCCAGCAGTCCCGGGACGGCTTCATGGATTCAGTACTTC,CASSPGTASWIQYF
few,NA,TRBJ1-6,TRBV12-3/TRBV12-4,TGTGCCAGCAGTTTGGGGGGTGCGGCCCTCCACTTT,CASSLGGAALHF
NA,TRBD1,TRBJ1-1,TRBV28,TGTGCCAGCAGTTGGGGACAGGGGAACACTGAAGCTTTCTTT,CASSWGQGNTEAFF
NA,NA,TRBJ1-3,TRBV29-1,TGCAGCGTTGAACCCAGGAACTCTGGAAACACCATATATTTT,CSVEPRNSGNTIYF
NA,NA,TRBJ1-2,TRBV3-1,TGTGCCAGCAGCCAAGATCGAGGCAGGGTTGGAGGCTACACCTTC,CASSQDRGRVGGYTF
NA,TRBD2,TRBJ2-2,TRBV15,TGTGCCACCAGCGGGCGACTAGCGGGAACCTTCTTGAACACCGGGGAGCTGTTTTTT,CATSGRLAGTFLNTGELFF
NA,NA,TRBJ1-2,TRBV6-5,TGTGCCAGCAGTTCCCCAGGGGCCTACCTCTATGGCTACACCTTC,CASSSPGAYLYGYTF
NA,NA,TRBJ1-5,TRBV6-6,TGTGCCAGCAGTTACCGAAACAGCAATCAGCCCCAGCATTTT,CASSYRNSNQPQHF
NA,TRBD2,TRBJ2-2,TRBV27,TGTGCCAGCAGTTTGACGGCATTAGCGGGAGGGAACACCGGGGAGCTGTTTTTT,CASSLTALAGGNTGELFF
NA,TRBD1,TRBJ1-6,TRBV12-3/TRBV12-4,TGTGCCAGCAGTCCAGACAGGGCTGGGGATTCACCCCTCCACTTT,CASSPDRAGDSPLHF
few,NA,TRBJ2-1,TRBV10-3,TGTGCCATCAGTGACAGGCTTCAGGCTGAGCAGTTCTTC,CAISDRLQAEQFF
NA,TRBD1,TRBJ1-4,TRBV5-1,TGCGCCAGCAGCCCGGGACAGGGGGCGGCATCCGAAAAACTGTTTTTT,CASSPGQGAASEKLFF
NA,NA,TRBJ1-5,TRBV3-1,TGTGCCAGCAGCCCCCTCTTCGGAAGCAATCAGCCCCAGCATTTT,CASSPLFGSNQPQHF
few,NA,TRBJ1-2,TRBV6-2/TRBV6-3,TGTGCCAGCAGTTACGCCGAGGACAGCTATGGCTACACCTTC,CASSYAEDSYGYTF
few,NA,TRBJ1-6,TRBV20-1,TGCAGTGCTAGAGCGAACATACTTAATTCACCCCTCCACTTT,CSARANILNSPLHF
NA,TRBD2,TRBJ2-1,TRBV7-3,TGTGCCAGCAGCATTACTGGACTAGCGGGAGATGAGCAGTTCTTC,CASSITGLAGDEQFF
NA,NA,TRBJ2-2,TRBV12-3/TRBV12-4,TGTGCCAGCACTAGCGCCTACACCGGGGAGCTGTTTTTT,CASTSAYTGELFF
NA,TRBD1,TRBJ1-1,TRBV12-3/TRBV12-4,TGTGCCAGCAGTCCCATGACAGGGTTGAACACTGAAGCTTTCTTT,CASSPMTGLNTEAFF
few,NA,TRBJ2-7,TRBV7-9,TGTGCCAGCAGCTTAAGCGGGCGCTACGAGCAGTACTTC,CASSLSGRYEQYF
NA,NA,TRBJ2-7,TRBV25-1,TGTGCCAGCAGTGAACCGGGACCCTCCTCCTACGAGCAGTACTTC,CASSEPGPSSYEQYF
NA,NA,TRBJ2-1,TRBV2,TGTGCCAGCAGCCTTGAGAGAACAAGGGAGCAGTTCTTC,CASSLERTREQFF
NA,NA,TRBJ2-1,TRBV10-3,TGTGCCATCAGTGATTCGTGGGAGTCAGTCAATGAGCAGTTCTTC,CAISDSWESVNEQFF
NA,TRBD1,TRBJ1-4,TRBV7-2,TGTGCCAGCAGCCGAGCCGGACAGGGGGCATCGCTGTTTTTT,CASSRAGQGASLFF
once,NA,TRBJ1-6,TRBV4-3,TGCGCCAGCAGCCAAGATGGTGGCGGCCGAGGAGGTGGTTCACCCCTCCACTTT,CASSQDGGGRGGGSPLHF